These 26 T cell receptor beta chains share one sample of origin, sequenced in a study of human T cells and chemical hapten exposure. The time point: patch test 2, 6 weeks after DPC sensitization. The sample's treatment: therapeutic diphenylcyclopropenone sensitization with weekly scalp DPC. TCRdb redid the calling of the RACE reads with MiXCR, one entry per CDR3 protein. The repertoire holds about 41,000 distinct CDR3 sequences, with about 3% as singletons. The starting material was whole blood, obtained in connection with sensitization to the hapten diphenylcyclopropenone (DPC). The source is a man aged 40-55 years with alopecia areata. Some clones in this sample may be carry-over from other donors' samples.

This clonotype was seen at least ten times. The gene calls are TRBV28 and TRBJ2-7, with 12 bases identical to TRBD2. This CDR3 is built from 15 residues. Germline loops: CDR1 MDHEN, CDR2 SYDVKM. V shed 5 bases, J shed 7 bases, and the junction held 9 bases outside the gene matches. The CDR3 reads CASSLLTSGSREQYF. For the CDR3, the DNA is TGTGCCAGCAGTCTCCTGACTAGCGGGAGTCGTGAGCAGTACTTC.

This clonotype was counted ten times or more. The chain is built from TRBV13 and TRBJ2-3; 10 positions match TRBD2. The junction had 5 bases not matched to a gene; V was cut back by 5 bases and J by 0 bases. The CDR3 consists of 16 residues. Germline CDR1 is PRHDT and CDR2 is FYEKMQ (reference sequence). Here the CDR3 DNA reads TGTGCCAGCAGCGACGGGACTAGCGTCAGCACAGATACGCAGTATTTT. This sequence encodes CASSDGTSVSTDTQYF.

Many counts were recorded for this clonotype. V is TRBV9 and J is TRBJ2-5; no clear D gene. CDR1 and CDR2 from the germline V gene are SGDLS and YYNGEE. V was shortened by 2 bases and J by 5 bases, with 13 bases between the two germline ends. The CDR3 consists of 14 residues. CDR3 sequence (DNA): TGTGCCAGCAGCGTCAGTGGTATGGGTGAGACCCAGTACTTC. Translating gives CASSVSGMGETQYF.

This clonotype was counted many times. An end of the junction does not agree with germline; a read error may underlie this. J is TRBJ2-7 and V is TRBV14, with D possibly called TRBD1 or TRBD2 (5 bases each). The CDR3 consists of 14 residues. Germline loops: CDR1 SGHDN, CDR2 FVKESK. The CDR3 loop reads CASSEEATPRGQYF. The CDR3 DNA sequence: TGTGCCAGCAGCGAAGAAGCCACCCCGAGGGGGCAGTACTTC. The full variable domain, completed using reference TRBV14 and TRBJ2-7, is EAGVTQFPSHSVIEKGQTVTLRCDPISGHDNLYWYRRVMGKEIKFLLHFVKESKQDESGMPNNRFLAERTGGTYSTLKVQPAELEDSGVYFCASSEEATPRGQYFGPGTRLTVT.

There are many counts of this clonotype. The CDR3 sequence is CASGREYEQYF. The CDR3 DNA reads TGTGCCAGCGGGCGGGAATACGAGCAGTACTTC. The chain combines TRBV2 with TRBJ2-7, with D possibly matching TRBD2 (6 bases). Trimming took off 8 bases at V and 4 bases at J, with 9 bases between the two ends. The CDR3 spans 11 residues. Germline CDR1 SNHLY, CDR2 FYNNEI.

The table lists this clonotype with a few counts. CDR3 protein: CASSRTEVQETQYF. In DNA form, the CDR3 reads TGTGCCAGCAGTCGAACAGAAGTCCAAGAGACCCAGTACTTC. The J gene is TRBJ2-5, the V gene TRBV28; D gene unclear. The CDR3 extends over 14 amino acids. Looked up from germline, CDR1 is MDHEN and CDR2 is SYDVKM. V lost 5 bases and J 1 base, leaving 11 bases between the germline ends.

The table lists this clonotype with many counts. This rearrangement joins TRBV25-1 to TRBJ1-4, with unresolved D. CDR1 is MGHDK, CDR2 SYGVNS, per germline. V dropped 1 base and J dropped 8 bases, with 11 bases sitting between them. The length of the CDR3 is 14 residues. In nucleotides, the CDR3 is TGTGCCAGCAGTGAATCCCTCCCGCCGGAAAAACTGTTTTTT. Amino acids: CASSESLPPEKLFF.

This clonotype was counted at least ten times. CDR3 bases: TGTGCCAGCAGCATAGAGCAAGTAGATACGCAGTATTTT. Its protein is CASSIEQVDTQYF. The chain links TRBV7-9 to TRBJ2-3; no clear D. Looked up from germline, CDR1 is SEHNR and CDR2 is FQNEAQ (reference sequence). Trimming left V 5 bases short and J 5 bases short, with 11 bases between. The CDR3 sequence is 13 residues long.

This clonotype was detected many times. The V gene is TRBV15, the J gene TRBJ2-1; D is unclear. V dropped 3 bases and J dropped 8 bases, with 11 bases sitting between them. The CDR3 sequence is 13 residues long. Germline V lookup: CDR1 LNHNV, CDR2 YYDKDF (reference sequence). CDR3 amino acids: CATSRVLSDEQFF. CDR3 DNA sequence: TGTGCCACCAGCAGGGTCCTCTCCGATGAGCAGTTCTTC.

This clonotype was recorded at least ten times. V gene TRBV12-3 or TRBV12-4 combines with J gene TRBJ2-2; D not resolved. This CDR3 region has 13 residues. V gave up 6 bases and J gave up 4 bases, with 9 bases separating them. DNA of the CDR3: TGTGCCAGCAGCAGCCAAAGCACCGGGGAGCTGTTTTTT. Protein: CASSSQSTGELFF.

This clonotype occurred many times. The J gene is TRBJ2-2, the V gene TRBV27; D is unresolved. This CDR3 has 16 residues. The germline gives CDR1 MNHEY, CDR2 SMNVEV (reference sequence). Trimming removed 5 bases at V and 4 bases at J, with 17 bases between. CDR3 sequence (DNA): TGTGCCAGCAGTCTCCAGAGCCTCGTCGGCACCGGGGAGCTGTTTTTT. Translating it yields CASSLQSLVGTGELFF.

There are many counts of this clonotype. The rearrangement links TRBV24-1 to TRBJ1-5; D not resolved. There are 15 residues in the CDR3. The ends were cut back, 3 bases at V and 0 bases at J, with 8 bases in the middle. Germline values: CDR1 KGHDR, CDR2 SFDVKD. In nucleotides, the CDR3 is TGTGCCACCAGTGATCACCGAAATAGCAATCAGCCCCAGCATTTT. Translated: CATSDHRNSNQPQHF.

This clonotype was observed at least ten times. Here the CDR3 DNA reads TGTGCCATCAGTACCCAGCCGAACACTGAAGCTTTCTTT. As protein: CAISTQPNTEAFF. V and J are TRBV10-3 and TRBJ1-1; no reliable D call. The CDR3 contains 13 residues. The V gene lost 5 bases and the J gene lost 1 base, with 8 bases spanning the gap. CDR1 ENHRY and CDR2 SYGVKD come from the germline V gene.

This clonotype was detected ten times or more. This chain connects TRBV20-1 to TRBJ2-4; D remains ambiguous. Trimming shortened V by 5 bases and J by 11 bases, and 16 bases separated the two germline ends. CDR3 length: 12 residues. Germline V gene data show CDR1 as DFQATT and CDR2 as SNEGSKA (reference sequence). The CDR3 reads CSAHPSLVVQYF. The CDR3 coding sequence is TGCAGTGCTCACCCGAGCCTAGTGGTTCAGTACTTC.

The chain is built from TRBV5-1 and TRBJ2-5, with D tentatively TRBD1 or TRBD2 (5 bases each). V lost 3 bases, J lost 3 bases, and 9 bases lay in between. This CDR3 is 13 amino acids long. Germline V gene lookup returns CDR1 SGHRS and CDR2 YFSETQ. CDR3 bases: TGCGCCAGCAGCTGGGGACCTGAAGAGACCCAGTACTTC. Residues: CASSWGPEETQYF.

The chain uses TRBV7-8 and TRBJ2-1; 8 bases are a match to TRBD1. The CDR3 runs 14 residues. Germline values: CDR1 SGHVS, CDR2 FQNEAQ. The junction had 9 bases not matched to a gene; V was cut back by 5 bases and J by 9 bases. The CDR3 sequence: CASSMGQENFEQFF. CDR3 coding DNA: TGTGCCAGCAGCATGGGACAGGAAAATTTTGAGCAGTTCTTC.

This clonotype was observed a few times. This chain connects TRBV18 to TRBJ2-7, with D possibly called TRBD1 or TRBD2 (5 bases each). The CDR3 sequence is 16 residues long. V was cut by 0 bases and J by 6 bases, with 18 bases left in between. Germline V lookup: CDR1 KGHSH, CDR2 LQKENI. In nucleotides, the CDR3 is TGTGCCAGCTCACCACCGGGACCCCGTCTTGCGTCCGAGCAGTACTTC. Its translation: CASSPPGPRLASEQYF.

This clonotype has at least ten counts. The V call is TRBV12-3 or TRBV12-4, the J call TRBJ2-5, with 9 bases identical to TRBD1. This CDR3 is 17 amino acids long. Unmatched junction bases numbered 11, after V lost 5 bases and J lost 1 base. The CDR3 region is CASSPPPNRGPQETQYF. CDR3 nucleotide sequence: TGTGCCAGCAGTCCCCCCCCGAACAGGGGGCCCCAAGAGACCCAGTACTTC.

This clonotype was seen many times. The chain combines TRBV28 with TRBJ1-6; 8 bases line up with TRBD1. Germline trimming cut 3 bases from V and 3 bases from J; bases unmatched to any gene: 4. Germline-derived CDR1 and CDR2 are MDHEN and SYDVKM. The CDR3 contains 16 residues. For the CDR3, the DNA is TGTGCCAGCAGTTTCGACAGGGGAGGCTATAATTCACCCCTCCACTTT. It is translated as CASSFDRGGYNSPLHF.

The rearrangement joins TRBV5-1 to TRBJ1-3; D gene unclear. The CDR3 is made up of 17 amino acids. Trimming pared 2 bases from V and 0 bases from J, leaving 15 bases between. The germline gives CDR1 SGHRS, CDR2 YFSETQ. The CDR3 DNA sequence: TGCGCCAGCAGCTTTATGGGTGCGGACGCCTCTGGAAACACCATATATTTT. This codes for CASSFMGADASGNTIYF.

This clonotype was seen at least ten times. The rearrangement joins TRBV10-3 to TRBJ2-5; D ambiguous. V was pared by 2 bases and J by 4 bases, with 2 bases between. The CDR3 is 11 amino acids. CDR1 is ENHRY, CDR2 SYGVKD, per germline. This CDR3 is CAISERETQYF. The CDR3, as DNA: TGTGCCATCAGTGAGCGAGAGACCCAGTACTTC.

This clonotype was observed at least ten times. This rearrangement joins TRBV14 to TRBJ2-1, with 8 bases lining up with TRBD1. The ends lost 1 base at V and 1 base at J; junction bases unmatched: 3. The CDR3 spans 16 residues. Germline CDR1 SGHDN, CDR2 FVKESK. CDR3 protein: CASSQGTGLSYNEQFF. CDR3 nucleotides: TGTGCCAGCAGCCAAGGGACAGGGTTGTCCTACAATGAGCAGTTCTTC.

This clonotype was seen at least ten times. This chain joins TRBV7-3 and TRBJ2-7; 9 bases agree with TRBD2. The V gene's germline CDR1 is SGHTA and CDR2 FQGTGA. The CDR3 extends over 17 amino acids. The V segment lost 2 bases and the J segment 0 bases; nucleotides outside the gene matches: 8. CDR3 DNA sequence: TGTGCCAGCAGCTTAGTCTCGACTAGCGGCCGCTCCTACGAGCAGTACTTC. It codes for CASSLVSTSGRSYEQYF.

This clonotype was observed at least ten times. The chain carries TRBV20-1 and TRBJ2-7; D gene uncertain. The CDR3 is made up of 13 amino acids. Germline assignment: CDR1 DFQATT and CDR2 SNEGSKA (reference sequence). V was pared by 0 bases and J by 0 bases, with 6 bases between. The CDR3 sequence: CSAREPYSYEQYF. The DNA for the CDR3 is TGCAGTGCTAGAGAACCCTACTCCTACGAGCAGTACTTC.

This clonotype was seen only a few times. V usage is TRBV6-2 or TRBV6-3 and J usage is TRBJ1-2; D is unresolved. CDR1 and CDR2 (germline): MNHEY, SVGEGT. V dropped 5 bases and J dropped 5 bases, with 12 bases sitting between them. CDR3 length equals 13 residues. The CDR3 DNA sequence: TGTGCCAGCAGTCCCGGACGGACTTATGGCTACACCTTC. As protein: CASSPGRTYGYTF.

Only a few counts were recorded for this clonotype. This chain connects TRBV4-2 to TRBJ2-1; TRBD2 agrees at 11 bases. V was pared by 4 bases and J by 0 bases, with 8 bases of the junction left unmatched. The CDR3 spans 18 residues. Germline-derived CDR1 and CDR2 are LGHNA and YNFKEQ. Written as DNA, the CDR3 is TGTGCCAGCAGCCCGACAGGGACTAGCGGTAGCTCCTACAATGAGCAGTTCTTC. Amino acid sequence: CASSPTGTSGSSYNEQFF.